One sample yielded the 32 T cell receptor beta chains listed below, sequenced in a study of T cell responses to AZD1222 COVID-19 vaccine (dated by TCRdb to the early 2020s). Taken with the paper, the label for time point translates to: baseline before first vaccination. Libraries were prepared through the immunoSEQ multiplex PCR assay. TCRdb obtained this table from immuneACCESS and retained in-frame rearrangements with V and J assigned. These tables miss some clones; where compared with another copy, unresolved V genes account for less than half of the shortfall, and the remainder is unexplained. The sample data list under 150,000 clones, and around 88% of these were observed just once. The ten biggest clones cover about a tenth of the sample. The input for sequencing was peripheral blood, taken on day 0 of AZD1222 vaccination. These receptor sequences come from an adult in good health.

The genes are TRBV9 and TRBJ1-6; 8 bases are shared with TRBD1. This CDR3 is built from 17 residues. V shed 0 bases and J 2 bases; nucleotides not matched to a gene: 4. Germline values: CDR1 SGDLS, CDR2 YYNGEE. The CDR3 nucleotides are TGTGCCAGCAGCGTAGTGACAGGGGCCCCCTATAATTCACCCCTCCACTTT. It encodes CASSVVTGAPYNSPLHF.

The chain is built from TRBV2 and TRBJ1-1; possibly TRBD1 for D (5 bases). CDR1 is SNHLY and CDR2 is FYNNEI in the germline V gene. The CDR3 covers 17 residues. The ends were cut back, 9 bases at V and 1 base at J, with 24 bases in the middle. CDR3 sequence (DNA): TGTGCCAGTGCCATATCGACAGTTTTGGGAGGGAACACTGAAGCTTTCTTT. Encoded protein: CASAISTVLGGNTEAFF.

V gene TRBV5-5 combines with J gene TRBJ1-2; 9 positions agree with TRBD1. The CDR3 loop spans 15 amino acids. V was pared by 1 base and J by 3 bases, with 4 bases of the junction left unmatched. Germline assignment: CDR1 SGHKS and CDR2 YYEKEE (reference sequence). This CDR3 reads CASSLLRDRDYGYTF. In nucleotides, the CDR3 is TGTGCCAGCAGCTTGCTCCGGGACAGGGACTATGGCTACACCTTC.

This clone was observed a few times. The rearrangement uses TRBV5-1 and TRBJ2-7; 11 bases line up with TRBD2. Germline trimming cut 4 bases from V and 4 bases from J; bases unmatched to any gene: 10. This CDR3 contains 16 residues. Germline lookup yields CDR1 SGHRS and CDR2 YFSETQ. This CDR3 reads CASSPALAGGGYEQYF. In DNA, the CDR3 is TGCGCCAGCAGCCCCGCTCTAGCGGGAGGTGGTTACGAGCAGTACTTC.

This clone was detected only once. The chain employs TRBV14 and TRBJ1-2; D unclear. CDR1 and CDR2 from the germline V gene are SGHDN and FVKESK. The V end lost 2 bases, the J end lost 2 bases, and 15 bases lay between the germline ends. The CDR3 is 16 residues long. The CDR3 spells CASSQRTRSLNYGYTF. CDR3 bases: TGTGCCAGCAGCCAACGCACAAGAAGCTTAAACTATGGCTACACCTTC.

J is TRBJ2-7 and V is TRBV6-5; D may be TRBD1 (5 bases). V lost 8 bases and J 0 bases, leaving 17 bases between the germline ends. There are 15 residues in the CDR3. Germline CDR1 reads MNHEY; CDR2 reads SVGAGI. In DNA form, the CDR3 reads TGTGCCAGCCGCAGGACATACGACCTCTCCTACGAGCAGTACTTC. Protein sequence: CASRRTYDLSYEQYF.

The CDR3 spells CASSHLGGDANEQYF. DNA of the CDR3: TGCGCCAGCAGCCACCTTGGGGGAGACGCCAACGAGCAGTACTTC. J is TRBJ2-7 and V is TRBV4-3; TRBD1 or TRBD2 may be the D gene (5 bases each). V was pared by 3 bases and J by 5 bases, with 17 bases between. Germline V gene sequence: CDR1 LGHNA, CDR2 YSLEER. This CDR3 has 15 amino acids.

The CDR3 DNA sequence: TGTGCCAGCAGTGACAGGGGGGCTAACACTGAAGCTTTCTTT. Protein sequence: CASSDRGANTEAFF. The chain joins TRBV6-1 to TRBJ1-1, with 7 bases fitting TRBD1. Germline V gene sequence: CDR1 MNHNS, CDR2 SASEGT. With 3 bases clipped from V and 2 bases from J, the junction kept 3 bases outside the gene matches. The CDR3 runs to 14 residues.

The rearrangement joins TRBV2 to TRBJ2-2, with D tentatively TRBD1 (5 bases). Germline CDR1 is SNHLY and CDR2 is FYNNEI. Deletions cut 5 bases from V and 8 bases from J, with 12 bases between. The CDR3 runs to 13 residues. CDR3 coding DNA: TGTGCCAGCAGTAACCAGGGTCTAGGGGAGCTGTTTTTT. Residues: CASSNQGLGELFF.

This chain uses TRBV7-2 with TRBJ2-7; D might be TRBD1 (6 bases). Germline CDR1 and CDR2: SGHTA and FQGNSA. Trimming pared 1 base from V and 0 bases from J, leaving 10 bases between. The CDR3 runs to 15 residues. In nucleotides, the CDR3 is TGTGCCAGCAGCTTAGGGGGGCTGAGCTCCTACGAGCAGTACTTC. It is translated as CASSLGGLSSYEQYF.

The V call is TRBV4-1, the J call TRBJ2-6; D tentatively reads TRBD1 or TRBD2 (5 bases each). Between the trimmed V and J ends, which lost 2 bases and 0 bases, there was a span of 14 bases. This CDR3 is 18 amino acids long. The germline V gene has CDR1 MGHRA and CDR2 YSYEKL. CDR3 nucleotide sequence: TGCGCCAGCAGCCAACCCCGGGACCACGCCTCTGGGGCCAACGTCCTGACTTTC. Amino acids: CASSQPRDHASGANVLTF.

The V call is TRBV28, the J call TRBJ2-3, with a possible D match to TRBD1 (5 bases). Germline V lookup: CDR1 MDHEN, CDR2 SYDVKM. The V end was cut by 3 bases, the J end by 0 bases, with 10 bases between. The CDR3 runs to 15 residues. For the CDR3, the DNA is TGTGCCAGCAGTTTCCGCAGGGCTAGCACAGATACGCAGTATTTT. This encodes CASSFRRASTDTQYF.

The genes are TRBV6-1 and TRBJ2-7; 7 nucleotides align to TRBD1. The CDR3 has 16 residues. V shed 0 bases and J 5 bases; nucleotides not matched to a gene: 10. Germline V lookup: CDR1 MNHNS, CDR2 SASEGT. CDR3 protein: CASSEARDRVRNEQYF. CDR3 DNA: TGTGCCAGCAGTGAAGCCAGAGACAGGGTACGAAACGAGCAGTACTTC.

This clone occurred a few times. This chain links TRBV6-5 with TRBJ1-6; D call uncertain. The CDR3 sequence is 16 residues long. V lost 2 bases, J lost 0 bases, and 8 bases lay in between. Germline CDR1 and CDR2: MNHEY and SVGAGI. CDR3 amino acids: CASSYGLTSYNSPLHF. The CDR3 nucleotides read TGTGCCAGCAGTTACGGGCTGACCTCCTATAATTCACCCCTCCACTTT.

The CDR3 protein is CASTRDSNQPQHF. Written as DNA, the CDR3 is TGTGCCAGCACCCGGGACAGCAATCAGCCCCAGCATTTT. The rearrangement joins TRBV2 to TRBJ1-5; possible D gene TRBD1, 5 bases. The CDR3 extends over 13 amino acids. From germline, CDR1 is SNHLY and CDR2 FYNNEI. Trimming stripped 7 bases from V and 1 base from J, with 8 bases between.

The chain couples TRBV4-2 to TRBJ2-4; D perhaps matches TRBD2 (7 bases). Germline V gene sequence: CDR1 LGHNA, CDR2 YNFKEQ. The CDR3 runs to 20 residues. V lost 4 bases to trimming and J lost 2 bases, with 27 bases between them. CDR3 region: CASSLASRGGTLLPKNIQYF. CDR3 sequence (DNA): TGTGCCAGCAGCCTCGCCTCCCGCGGGGGCACCTTGCTTCCCAAAAACATTCAGTACTTC.

This clone was counted once. The chain recombines TRBV4-2 with TRBJ2-1; either TRBD1 or TRBD2 may fit D (5 bases each). Germline V gene sequence: CDR1 LGHNA, CDR2 YNFKEQ. This CDR3 is 17 amino acids long. Trimming shortened V by 2 bases and J by 0 bases, and 14 bases separated the two germline ends. The CDR3 region is CASSQNPGRSSYNEQFF. The CDR3 bases are TGTGCCAGCAGCCAAAACCCGGGACGGAGCTCCTACAATGAGCAGTTCTTC.

This clone came up once. The V gene is TRBV7-3, the J gene TRBJ1-1; D not resolved. Trimming removed 2 bases from V and 4 bases from J, with 14 bases in between. Germline V gives CDR1 SGHTA, CDR2 FQGTGA. There are 15 residues in the CDR3. In DNA form, the CDR3 reads TGTGCCAGCAGCTTAGCGGGCCCGTCGGGCACTGAAGCTTTCTTT. The encoded protein is CASSLAGPSGTEAFF.

The rearrangement links TRBV7-9 to TRBJ2-2, with D perhaps matching TRBD1 (5 bases). The V gene lost 0 bases and the J gene lost 2 bases, with 10 bases spanning the gap. Germline CDR1 is SEHNR and CDR2 is FQNEAQ (reference sequence). This CDR3 comprises 16 residues. The CDR3 here is CASSLAAQGNTGELFF. The DNA for the CDR3 is TGTGCCAGCAGCTTAGCGGCCCAGGGAAACACCGGGGAGCTGTTTTTT.

The chain is built from TRBV5-6 and TRBJ2-7; D assignment may be TRBD1 or TRBD2 (5 bases each). The V gene's germline CDR1 is SGHDT and CDR2 YYEEEE. There are 14 residues in the CDR3. Trimming cost V 2 bases and J 3 bases, with 12 bases left between them. In DNA form, the CDR3 reads TGTGCCAGCAGCTTTGGGCAGGGAGACTACGAGCAGTACTTC. This translates into CASSFGQGDYEQYF.

The J gene is TRBJ1-2, the V gene TRBV28, with D tentatively TRBD1 (5 bases). The CDR3 length is 15 residues. V shed 4 bases and J shed 4 bases, with 16 bases lying between them. CDR1 and CDR2 (germline): MDHEN, SYDVKM. CDR3 in amino acids: CASSSPAGFGYGYTF. In nucleotides, the CDR3 is TGTGCCAGCAGTTCCCCAGCAGGGTTTGGCTATGGCTACACCTTC.

The gene calls are TRBV6-5 and TRBJ1-6, with TRBD1 as a possible D gene (5 bases). The CDR3 has 16 residues. V was trimmed by 2 bases and J by 4 bases, leaving 12 bases between them. Germline V CDR1 and CDR2: MNHEY, SVGAGI. CDR3 sequence: CASSYGDGFYNSPLHF. The CDR3 DNA is TGTGCCAGCAGTTACGGGGACGGCTTTTATAATTCACCCCTCCACTTT.

The CDR3 sequence: CATREEGRGGKSNQPQHF. The CDR3 nucleotides are TGTGCCACCAGGGAGGAGGGAAGGGGAGGGAAGAGCAATCAGCCCCAGCATTTT. The chain uses TRBV24-1 and TRBJ1-5, with D possibly matching TRBD1 (5 bases). The length of the CDR3 is 18 residues. Germline assignment: CDR1 KGHDR and CDR2 SFDVKD. Trimming stripped 7 bases from V and 1 base from J, with 22 bases between.

The chain employs TRBV6-5 and TRBJ1-5; 7 nucleotides match TRBD1. The CDR3 has 16 residues. Germline V CDR1 and CDR2: MNHEY, SVGAGI. V lost 4 bases to trimming and J lost 2 bases; unmatched junction nucleotides: 8. The CDR3 bases are TGTGCCAGCAGTTCCCGCGGACAGGTTCGCAATCAGCCCCAGCATTTT. It encodes CASSSRGQVRNQPQHF.

V and J are TRBV7-9 and TRBJ1-1; D unresolved. Germline-derived CDR1 and CDR2 are SEHNR and FQNEAQ (reference sequence). The CDR3 is made up of 14 amino acids. The V end was cut by 1 base, the J end by 1 base, with 7 bases between. The CDR3 is CASSLGVENTEAFF. CDR3 bases: TGTGCCAGCAGCTTAGGGGTCGAGAACACTGAAGCTTTCTTT.

The chain employs TRBV27 and TRBJ1-1, with D maybe TRBD1 (6 bases). Germline V gene lookup returns CDR1 MNHEY and CDR2 SMNVEV (reference sequence). V lost 5 bases and J lost 0, with 16 bases in between. There are 16 residues in the CDR3. The CDR3 nucleotides are TGTGCCAGCAGTCCCTACAGGGAGGGCATGAACACTGAAGCTTTCTTT. It encodes CASSPYREGMNTEAFF.

In nucleotides, the CDR3 is TGTGCCAGCACTAGGGATGGCAATCAGCCCCAGCATTTT. Its translation is CASTRDGNQPQHF. This sequence joins TRBV2 and TRBJ1-5; no firm D call. This CDR3 comprises 13 residues. Looked up from germline, CDR1 is SNHLY and CDR2 is FYNNEI. The germline V and J ends were trimmed by 7 bases and 2 bases, with 9 bases remaining between them.

The rearrangement uses TRBV13 and TRBJ1-6, with a tentative D call TRBD1 (5 bases). The CDR3 contains 15 residues. Germline lookup yields CDR1 PRHDT and CDR2 FYEKMQ (reference sequence). V shed 1 base and J shed 7 bases, with 11 bases lying between them. The CDR3 region has the DNA TGTGCCAGCAGCTTAGACGCCGGGGGGAATTCACCCCTCCACTTT. As protein: CASSLDAGGNSPLHF.

The chain links TRBV7-3 to TRBJ1-1; 9 nucleotides line up with TRBD1. V trimming: 5 bases; J trimming: 3 bases; junction bases outside the gene matches: 4. Germline V gene data show CDR1 as SGHTA and CDR2 as FQGTGA. The CDR3 covers 14 residues. CDR3 DNA: TGTGCCAGCAGCAGGGACAGGGTCGACACTGAAGCTTTCTTT. Protein sequence: CASSRDRVDTEAFF. Full variable domain (remainder filled in from reference TRBV7-3 and TRBJ1-1): GAGVSQTPSNKVTEKGKYVELRCDPISGHTALYWYRQSLGQGPEFLIYFQGTGAADDSGLPNDRFFAVRPEGSVSTLKIQRTERGDSAVYLCASSRDRVDTEAFFGQGTRLTVV.

The chain carries TRBV7-6 and TRBJ2-5; the D call may be TRBD1 or TRBD2 (6 bases each). Per germline, CDR1 SGHVS and CDR2 FNYEAQ. The germline V and J ends were trimmed by 4 bases and 1 base, with 19 bases remaining between them. CDR3 length: 17 residues. DNA of the CDR3: TGTGCCAGCAGCTACTTGAATGGGGGGCGCGCCCAAGAGACCCAGTACTTC. Its protein is CASSYLNGGRAQETQYF.

This rearrangement joins TRBV24-1 to TRBJ1-3; 11 bases match TRBD1. Trimming at V came to 8 bases and at J to 4 bases, leaving 9 bases not matched to a gene. The CDR3 is made up of 16 amino acids. The germline V gene encodes CDR1 KGHDR and CDR2 SFDVKD. For the CDR3, the DNA is TGTGCCACCATCTTAAGGGACAGGGGGGACGGAAACACCATATATTTT. Translated, it gives CATILRDRGDGNTIYF.

The chain joins TRBV11-2 to TRBJ1-5; TRBD1 might be the D (5 bases). The length of the CDR3 is 15 residues. Germline V CDR1 and CDR2: SGHAT, FQNNGV. The V end was cut by 7 bases, the J end by 9 bases, with 22 bases between. CDR3 nucleotides: TGTGCCAGCACCTGGGGGGAGGGGTGCGTTCGGCCCCAGCATTTT. Translation gives CASTWGEGCVRPQHF. The whole variable domain, remainder taken from reference TRBV11-2 and TRBJ1-5, is EAGVAQSPRYKIIEKRQSVAFWCNPISGHATLYWYQQILGQGPKLLIQFQNNGVVDDSQLPKDRFSAERLKGVDSTLKIQPAKLEDSAVYLCASTWGEGCVRPQHFGDGTRLSIL.